Shown below are 8 T cell receptor beta chains from a single sample sequenced in a study of blood T cell repertoires in COVID-19. TCRdb's copy holds only in-frame clones and misses some; the assay was immunoSEQ multiplex PCR. Of roughly 200,000 clones detected, about 70% appear once; the ten largest clones hold about 9%. The sequencing sample was made of peripheral blood. The receptors here all came from a woman aged 45-59 years with active or convalescent COVID-19.

The rearrangement uses TRBV30 and TRBJ2-7, with 9 bases matching TRBD1. The germline CDR1 and CDR2 sequences are GTSNPN and SVGIG (reference sequence). With V trimmed by 2 bases and J by 5 bases, 7 bases remained unmatched. The CDR3 contains 14 residues. CDR3 in amino acids: CAWSLGTGNDEQYF. CDR3 sequence (DNA): TGTGCCTGGAGTCTGGGGACAGGGAACGACGAGCAGTACTTC.

This clone was counted a few times. This chain connects TRBV3-1 (or the pseudogene TRBV3-2) to TRBJ2-2; possibly TRBD2 for D (5 bases). Germline V gives CDR1 LGHDT, CDR2 YNNKEL (reference sequence). V was pared by 2 bases and J by 5 bases, with 6 bases between. The CDR3 has 13 amino acids. CDR3 DNA sequence: TGTGCCAGCAGCCAACGAGGGACCGGGGAGCTGTTTTTT. Amino acid sequence: CASSQRGTGELFF.

The chain uses TRBV25-1 and TRBJ2-1, with D possibly matching TRBD1 (6 bases). Germline CDR1 MGHDK, CDR2 SYGVNS. Trimming left V 2 bases short and J 3 bases short, with 20 bases between. This CDR3 has 18 residues. CDR3 sequence (DNA): TGTGCCAGCAGTGAACGAAGGGGGACCCAGGGAGTCTACAATGAGCAGTTCTTC. Encoded protein: CASSERRGTQGVYNEQFF.

V usage is TRBV29-1 and J usage is TRBJ2-1, with D tentatively TRBD1 (8 bases). The CDR3 is 15 amino acids. Deletions cut 3 bases from V and 4 bases from J, with 16 bases between. CDR1 SQVTM and CDR2 ANQGSEA come from the germline V gene. The CDR3 nucleotides are TGCAGCGTTGAGACAACAGGGGGGGGGTACAATGAGCAGTTCTTC. Protein product: CSVETTGGGYNEQFF.

Only one count was recorded for this clone. The rearrangement links TRBV27 to TRBJ1-6; no reliable D call. Looked up from germline, CDR1 is MNHEY and CDR2 is SMNVEV (reference sequence). CDR3 size: 17 residues. The germline V and J ends were trimmed by 7 bases and 7 bases, with 23 bases remaining between them. CDR3 nucleotide sequence: TGTGCCAGCACCGTATCTTCGACTGGTGCGTTGAATTCACCCCTCCACTTT. Protein: CASTVSSTGALNSPLHF.

The rearrangement joins TRBV18 to TRBJ2-5; 10 bases fit TRBD2. Germline assignment: CDR1 KGHSH and CDR2 LQKENI. The V gene end was trimmed by 2 bases and the J gene end by 5 bases; junction bases not matched to a gene: 8. CDR3 length equals 16 residues. The CDR3 here is CASSPNMASGSETQYF. CDR3 nucleotide sequence: TGTGCCAGCTCACCAAACATGGCTAGCGGGAGCGAGACCCAGTACTTC.

About this clone itself: Other DNA sequences of this sample code for an identical CDR3. The chain carries TRBV5-1 and TRBJ2-5; TRBD2 might be the D (5 bases). The germline gives CDR1 SGHRS, CDR2 YFSETQ. This CDR3 is built from 14 residues. V lost 0 bases and J 1 base, leaving 7 bases between the germline ends. CDR3 protein: CASSLGLAQETQYF. The CDR3 nucleotides are TGCGCCAGCAGCTTGGGGCTAGCCCAAGAGACCCAGTACTTC.

The chain combines TRBV27 with TRBJ2-2; 8 nucleotides align to TRBD1. Trimming removed 5 bases from V and 6 bases from J; junction bases left unmatched: 17. CDR1 is MNHEY and CDR2 is SMNVEV in the germline V gene (reference sequence). The CDR3 sequence is 18 residues long. CDR3 DNA sequence: TGTGCCAGCAGTCTCTCCCCGGACAGGGAACTCGATGCCGGGGAGCTGTTTTTT. The encoded protein is CASSLSPDRELDAGELFF.